The sequence of this T cell receptor beta chain was determined in a study of T cells after yellow fever vaccination (dated by TCRdb to about 2019). For the wider study: The SMART-Seq v4 Ultra Low Input RNA kit was used to prepare libraries from fractions with low cell numbers. To follow T-cell clones before and after both primary and booster YFV17D yellow fever vaccination, bulk TCR alpha and beta repertoires underwent longitudinal sequencing. Two healthy male donors, one aged 18 to 30 and one aged 30 to 40 years, made up the cohort. Bulk PBMC replicates and cell subsets were isolated from blood drawn at multiple timepoints before and after both primary and secondary immunization.

Results the study describes overall, beyond this receptor: A small fraction of clonotypes showed up in both the CD4 and CD8 compartments, probably as a result of convergent recombination. Because the study included only a couple of donors, the extent to which the findings can be generalized is limited. Computational filtering was needed because FACS-sorted repertoires could contain abundant contaminating clonotypes from the bulk population. After the booster, most clones that had expanded after primary vaccination were detected again (around 97% of CD4 and about 88% of CD8), suggesting broad maintenance of memory. The secondary T-cell response was weaker than the primary response but faster, peaking on day 5 instead of day 15.

This specimen's treatment or condition label, interpreted: live attenuated yellow fever vaccine strain. At each blood-draw timepoint, two biological replicates of bulk PBMCs were collected. PBMCs were isolated from peripheral blood using a standard Ficoll-Paque protocol. RNA was extracted with TriZol from bulk PBMCs, CD4 and CD8 fractions, and dextramer-positive and dextramer-negative fractions. TCRdb records Illumina NovaSeq 6000 as the sequencer. TCR cDNA was made using 5'RACE template switching, a step that added a universal primer site and unique molecular identifiers. Priming of cDNA synthesis was performed from both the TCR alpha and TCR beta constant segments. Library amplification involved two PCR steps, and the second step added sample barcodes and sequencing adapters. Sequencing of libraries was performed on Illumina HiSeq 2500 (2x100 bp) or NovaSeq (2x150 bp). Regarding the original processing steps: Demultiplexing of reads and collapsing into UMI consensus sequences were performed with MIGEC, and V(D)J alignment was carried out with MiXCR. Vaccine-responding clonotypes were identified with edgeR using replicate PBMC samples, with FDR below 0.01 and a log2 fold change above 5 up to day 15 being required. Bulk clonotypes were assigned CD4 or CD8 identity according to which sequenced CD4 or CD8 repertoire held them at higher abundance. Through fastp at Q25 and MiXCR, TCRdb rebuilt clones from the public reads, retaining in-frame beta chains. All rows with the same CDR3 protein become a single entry with the most common DNA and genes. The V and J calls, along with clone size, are taken from TCRdb and not from the paper's own processing. The sample profile shows 300,000 to 350,000 distinct CDR3 sequences; approximately 4.5% of them were found once. Roughly a fifth of the sample comes from the top ten.

The CDR1 and CDR2 encoded by the germline V gene (reference sequence) are SEHNR and FQNEAQ. V loses 2 bases, J loses 4 bases, and the germline ends lie 6 bases apart. Counted from cysteine to phenylalanine, this CDR3 has 13 amino acids. The retained sequence is limited to the CDR3, 39 bases, with the frame set at the first base. This clonotype came up many times. Its recognized antigen is unknown. Base-call qualities are not available, and no considerably larger clone is one nucleotide away. The chain uses TRBV7-9 and TRBJ1-5, with the D gene call left open. The sequence was collected from a man between 18 and 29 years old who received the YFV17D yellow fever vaccine. The sample was PBMCs, taken 15 days after the yellow fever booster vaccination. The DNA sequence reads TGTGCCAGCAGCTTAAGGGAGAATCAGCCCCAGCATTTT. Its product reads: CASSLRENQPQHF.